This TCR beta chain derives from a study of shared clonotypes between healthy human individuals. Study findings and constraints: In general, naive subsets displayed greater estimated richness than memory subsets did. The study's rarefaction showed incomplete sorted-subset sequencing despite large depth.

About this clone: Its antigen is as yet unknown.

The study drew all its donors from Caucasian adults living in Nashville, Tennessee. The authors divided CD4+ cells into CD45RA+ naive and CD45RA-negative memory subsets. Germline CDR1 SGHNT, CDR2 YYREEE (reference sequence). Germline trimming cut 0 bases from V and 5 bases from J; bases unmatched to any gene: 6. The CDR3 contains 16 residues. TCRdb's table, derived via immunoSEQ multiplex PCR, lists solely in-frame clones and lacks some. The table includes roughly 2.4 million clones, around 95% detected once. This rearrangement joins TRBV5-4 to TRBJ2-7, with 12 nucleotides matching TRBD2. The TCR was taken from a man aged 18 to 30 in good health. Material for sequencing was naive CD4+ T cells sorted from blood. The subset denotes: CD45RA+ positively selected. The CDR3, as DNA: TGTGCCAGCAGCTTGGGTCGACTAGCGGGGGCTGACGAGCAGTACTTC. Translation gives CASSLGRLAGADEQYF. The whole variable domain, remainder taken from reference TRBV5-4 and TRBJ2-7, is ETGVTQSPTHLIKTRGQQVTLRCSSQSGHNTVSWYQQALGQGPQFIFQYYREEENGRGNFPPRFSGLQFPNYSSELNVNALELDDSALYLCASSLGRLAGADEQYFGPGTRLTVT.